This T cell receptor (beta chain) came from a study of blood T cell repertoires in COVID-19 (TCRdb year 2020). Looking at the study overall: Collaborator samples came from the United States, Italy and Spain and covered acute and convalescent phases of COVID-19. The material from the prospective study consisted of cDNA or gDNA derived from T cells, B-cell-depleted T cells, or PBMCs. Deeply sampled blood TCRbeta repertoires from subjects exposed to, actively infected with, or recovered from COVID-19 were included in the dataset. The repertoires were released in a freely available public database meant as a resource for research on the immune response to SARS-CoV-2. The samples were drawn from the first 160 participants of the ongoing ImmuneRACE study and from over a thousand subjects provided by 6 global collaborators. A de-identified subject ID, COVID-19 status, age in years and sex were almost always included in the sample metadata. HLA class I and class II types, where available, came from metadata supplied by the sample provider rather than from assay-based typing. What the research found in general, with its limitations: How much clinical and demographic metadata was included differed by source and by participant, and the metadata was provided uncurated.

V gives up 9 bases and J gives up 1 base, and the segment between their germline ends measures 19 bases. The CDR3 contains 15 residues, cysteine and phenylalanine counted. Just the 45-base CDR3 DNA is kept, in frame starting at base 1. Based on the germline V gene (reference sequence), the CDR1 and CDR2 sequences are SGHNT and YYREEE. TCRbeta CDR3 regions were amplified from genomic DNA using the immunoSEQ Assay, a bias-controlled multiplex PCR. Processing in the source paper ran as follows. The number of nucleated cells in each sample was estimated from the amplification of reference gene primers within the assay. Sequence reads were collapsed and filtered to measure the absolute abundance of every unique TCRbeta CDR3 rearrangement. Productive Simpson clonality was computed per sample as the square root of Simpson's diversity index over productive rearrangements. TCRdb stores this immuneACCESS table with in-frame sequences only. Part of the clones is absent; in the studies checked, under half of the shortfall reflects unresolved V genes, and no reason is known for the rest. The V and J calls and the clone size are those of that table, but D and trimming were determined from the DNA. This sample has approximately 200,000 clones in its table, and 82% of those were observed once. The ten largest make up roughly 5% of the sample.

Each collaborating institution followed its own protocols to collect whole blood in K2EDTA tubes. For TCRbeta analysis, collaborators shipped samples in one of three forms: frozen whole blood, isolated PBMCs, or DNA extracted from either of those sample types. In the case of this clone: There is no known antigen for this receptor. Per-nucleotide qualities are absent, and no much larger clonotype sits a single base away.

The chain uses TRBV5-4 and TRBJ1-1; a weak D assignment points to TRBD1 (5 bases agree). The receptor was isolated from a woman in her 30s with acute or convalescent COVID-19. Sequencing input: peripheral blood. The CDR3 protein is CANFAGVGGNTEAFF. The sequenced DNA is TGTGCCAACTTCGCGGGGGTGGGCGGGAACACTGAAGCTTTCTTT. Outside the CDR3, residues come from the reference TRBV5-4 and TRBJ1-1 proteins, so the full variable domain is: ETGVTQSPTHLIKTRGQQVTLRCSSQSGHNTVSWYQQALGQGPQFIFQYYREEENGRGNFPPRFSGLQFPNYSSELNVNALELDDSALYLCANFAGVGGNTEAFFGQGTRLTVV.